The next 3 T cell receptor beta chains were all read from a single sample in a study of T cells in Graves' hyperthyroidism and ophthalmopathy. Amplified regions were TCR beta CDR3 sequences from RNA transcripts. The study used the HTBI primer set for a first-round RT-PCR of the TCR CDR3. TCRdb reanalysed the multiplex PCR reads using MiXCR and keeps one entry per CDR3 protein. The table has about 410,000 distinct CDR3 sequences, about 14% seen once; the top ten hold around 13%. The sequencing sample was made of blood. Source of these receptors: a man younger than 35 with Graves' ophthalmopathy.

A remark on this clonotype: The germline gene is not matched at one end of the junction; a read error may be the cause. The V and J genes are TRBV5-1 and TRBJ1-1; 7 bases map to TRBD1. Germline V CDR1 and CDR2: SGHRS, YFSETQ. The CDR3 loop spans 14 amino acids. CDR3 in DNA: TGCGCCAGCAGCTTGGCGACAGGGACCACTGAAGCTCTCTTT. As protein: CASSLATGTTEALF.

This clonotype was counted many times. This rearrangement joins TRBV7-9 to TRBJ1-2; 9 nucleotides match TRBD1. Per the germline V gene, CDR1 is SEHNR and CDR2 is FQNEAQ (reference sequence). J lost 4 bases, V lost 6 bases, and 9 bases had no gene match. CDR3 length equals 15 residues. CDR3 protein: CASRHTGTGSYGYTF. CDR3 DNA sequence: TGTGCCAGCAGACATACCGGGACAGGGTCCTATGGCTACACCTTC.

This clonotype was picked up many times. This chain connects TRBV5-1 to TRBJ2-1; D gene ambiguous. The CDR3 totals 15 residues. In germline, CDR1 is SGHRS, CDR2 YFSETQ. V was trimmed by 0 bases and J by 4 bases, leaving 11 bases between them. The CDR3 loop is CASSLGTDLYNEQFF. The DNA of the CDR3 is TGCGCCAGCAGCTTGGGTACCGACCTATACAATGAGCAGTTCTTC.